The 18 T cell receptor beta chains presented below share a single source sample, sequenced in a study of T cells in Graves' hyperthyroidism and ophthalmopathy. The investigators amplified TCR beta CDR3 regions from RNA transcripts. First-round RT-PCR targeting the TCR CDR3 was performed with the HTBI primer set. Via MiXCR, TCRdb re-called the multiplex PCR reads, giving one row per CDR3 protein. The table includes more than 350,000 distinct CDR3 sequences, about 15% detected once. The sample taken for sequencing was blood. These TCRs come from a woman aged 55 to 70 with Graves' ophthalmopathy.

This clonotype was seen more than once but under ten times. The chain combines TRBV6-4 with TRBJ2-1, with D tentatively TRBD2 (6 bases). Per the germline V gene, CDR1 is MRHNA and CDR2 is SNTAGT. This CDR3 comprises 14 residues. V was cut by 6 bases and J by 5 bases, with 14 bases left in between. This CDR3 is CASSPGLANNEQFF. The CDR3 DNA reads TGTGCCAGCAGCCCGGGGCTAGCGAACAATGAGCAGTTCTTC.

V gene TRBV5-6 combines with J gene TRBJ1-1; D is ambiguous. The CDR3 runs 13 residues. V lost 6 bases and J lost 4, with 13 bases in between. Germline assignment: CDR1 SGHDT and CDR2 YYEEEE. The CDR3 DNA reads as TGTGCCAGCAAGGCACTATCGGGCACTGAAGCTTTCTTT. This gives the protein CASKALSGTEAFF.

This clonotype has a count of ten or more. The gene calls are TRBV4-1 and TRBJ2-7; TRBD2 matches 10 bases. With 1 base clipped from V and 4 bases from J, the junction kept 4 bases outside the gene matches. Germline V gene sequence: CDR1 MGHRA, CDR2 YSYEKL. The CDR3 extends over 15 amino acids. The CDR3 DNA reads TGCGCCAGCAGCCAAGGTGGACTAGCGGCTTACGAGCAGTACTTC. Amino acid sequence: CASSQGGLAAYEQYF.

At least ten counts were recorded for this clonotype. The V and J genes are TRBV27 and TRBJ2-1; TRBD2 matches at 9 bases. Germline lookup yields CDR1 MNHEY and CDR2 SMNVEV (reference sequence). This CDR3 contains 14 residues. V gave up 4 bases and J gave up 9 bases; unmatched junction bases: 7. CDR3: CASSYRGRAPEQFF. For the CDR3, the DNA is TGTGCCAGCAGTTATCGCGGGAGGGCCCCTGAGCAGTTCTTC.

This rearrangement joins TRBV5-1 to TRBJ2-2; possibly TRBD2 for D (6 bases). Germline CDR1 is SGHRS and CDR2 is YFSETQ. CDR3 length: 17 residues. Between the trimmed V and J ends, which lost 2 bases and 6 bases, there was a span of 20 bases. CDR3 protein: CASSLTPGLPGAGELFF. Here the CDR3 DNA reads TGCGCCAGCAGCTTAACGCCGGGACTCCCGGGGGCCGGGGAGCTGTTTTTT.

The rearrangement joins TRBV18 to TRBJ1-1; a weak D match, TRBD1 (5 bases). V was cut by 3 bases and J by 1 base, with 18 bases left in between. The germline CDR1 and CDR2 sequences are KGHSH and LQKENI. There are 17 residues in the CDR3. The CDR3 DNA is TGTGCCAGCTCACCCATGCAGGGCAGAACGGAGAACACTGAAGCTTTCTTT. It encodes CASSPMQGRTENTEAFF.

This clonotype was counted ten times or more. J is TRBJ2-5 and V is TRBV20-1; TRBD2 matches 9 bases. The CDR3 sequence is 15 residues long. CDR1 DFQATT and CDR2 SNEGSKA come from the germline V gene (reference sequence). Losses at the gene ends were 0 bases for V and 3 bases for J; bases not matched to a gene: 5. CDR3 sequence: CSARDGKREEETQYF. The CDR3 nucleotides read TGCAGTGCTAGAGATGGAAAGCGGGAGGAAGAGACCCAGTACTTC.

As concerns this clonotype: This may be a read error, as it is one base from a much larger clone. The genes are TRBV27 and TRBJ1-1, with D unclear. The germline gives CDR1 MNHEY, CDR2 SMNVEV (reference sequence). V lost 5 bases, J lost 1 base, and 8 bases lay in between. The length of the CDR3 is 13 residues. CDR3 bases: TGTGCCAGCAGTGAGGCGGCGAACACTGAAGCTTTCTTT. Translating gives CASSEAANTEAFF.

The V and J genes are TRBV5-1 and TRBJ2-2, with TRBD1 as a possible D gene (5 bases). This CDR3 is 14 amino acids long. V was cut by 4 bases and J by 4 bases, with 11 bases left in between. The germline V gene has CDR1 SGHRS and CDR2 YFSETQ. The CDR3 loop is CASSPREFTGELFF. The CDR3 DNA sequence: TGCGCCAGCAGCCCCAGGGAATTCACCGGGGAGCTGTTTTTT.

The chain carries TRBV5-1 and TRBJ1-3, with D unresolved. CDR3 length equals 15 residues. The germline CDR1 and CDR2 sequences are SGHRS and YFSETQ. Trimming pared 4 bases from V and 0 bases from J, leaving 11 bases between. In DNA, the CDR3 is TGCGCCAGCAGCCCACGAGCGAGCTCTGGAAACACCATATATTTT. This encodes CASSPRASSGNTIYF.

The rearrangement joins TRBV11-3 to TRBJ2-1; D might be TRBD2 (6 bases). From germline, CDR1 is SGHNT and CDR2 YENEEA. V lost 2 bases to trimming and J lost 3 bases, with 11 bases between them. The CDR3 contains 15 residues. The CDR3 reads CASSLHGSDYNEQFF. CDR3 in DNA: TGTGCCAGCAGCTTACACGGGAGCGACTACAATGAGCAGTTCTTC.

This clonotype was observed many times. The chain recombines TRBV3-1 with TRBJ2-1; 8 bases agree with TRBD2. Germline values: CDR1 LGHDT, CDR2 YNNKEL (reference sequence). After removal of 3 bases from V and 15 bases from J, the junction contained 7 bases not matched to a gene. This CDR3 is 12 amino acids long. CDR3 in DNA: TGTGCCAGCAGCCAGGGGAGCGGGAGCATGTTCTTC. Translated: CASSQGSGSMFF.

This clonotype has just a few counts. The CDR3, as DNA: TGTGCCAGCAGCTTGGGCCCTAGGACAGGGGGCCGCCAAGAGACCCAGTACTTC. Amino acids: CASSLGPRTGGRQETQYF. The chain recombines TRBV5-4 with TRBJ2-5; 11 bases match TRBD1. CDR1 SGHNT and CDR2 YYREEE come from the germline V gene (reference sequence). This CDR3 contains 18 residues. J was trimmed by 1 base and V by 0 bases; bases with no gene match: 8.

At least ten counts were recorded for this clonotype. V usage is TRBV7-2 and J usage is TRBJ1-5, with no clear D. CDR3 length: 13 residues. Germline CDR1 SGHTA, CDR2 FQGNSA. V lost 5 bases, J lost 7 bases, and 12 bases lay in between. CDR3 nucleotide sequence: TGTGCCAGCAGCACACAAGCCGTCCAGCCCCAGCATTTT. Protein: CASSTQAVQPQHF.

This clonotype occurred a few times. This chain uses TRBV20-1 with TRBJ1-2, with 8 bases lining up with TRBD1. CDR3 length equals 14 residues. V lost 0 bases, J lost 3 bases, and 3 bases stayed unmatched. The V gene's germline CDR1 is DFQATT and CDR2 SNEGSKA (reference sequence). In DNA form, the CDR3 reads TGCAGTGCTAGAGAGACAGGGGTAGACTATGGCTACACCTTC. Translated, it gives CSARETGVDYGYTF.

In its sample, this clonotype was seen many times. In nucleotides, the CDR3 is TGTGCCAGCAGCTCGATACAGGGGGCCCAGAGGCAGTACTTC. The encoded protein is CASSSIQGAQRQYF. The V gene is TRBV28, the J gene TRBJ2-7; 9 nucleotides line up with TRBD1. The CDR3 loop spans 14 amino acids. V shed 6 bases and J 9 bases; nucleotides not matched to a gene: 12. The germline gives CDR1 MDHEN, CDR2 SYDVKM.

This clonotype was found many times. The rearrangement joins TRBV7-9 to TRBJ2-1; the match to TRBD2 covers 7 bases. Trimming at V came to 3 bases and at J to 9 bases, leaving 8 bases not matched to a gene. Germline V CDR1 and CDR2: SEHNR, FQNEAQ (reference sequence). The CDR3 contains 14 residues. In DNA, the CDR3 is TGTGCCAGCAGCTTGTCCGCGGGAGCTGTTGAGCAGTTCTTC. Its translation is CASSLSAGAVEQFF.

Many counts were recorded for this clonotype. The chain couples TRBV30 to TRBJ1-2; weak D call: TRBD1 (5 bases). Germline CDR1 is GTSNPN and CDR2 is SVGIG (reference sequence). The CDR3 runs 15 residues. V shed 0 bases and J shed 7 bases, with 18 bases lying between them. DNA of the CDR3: TGTGCCTGGAGTGTCAGTTGGCAGGGATCCTCTGGCTACACCTTC. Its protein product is CAWSVSWQGSSGYTF.